A selection of T cell receptor beta chains follows, all from one sample in a study of breast tumors, draining lymph nodes, adjacent tissues. A single record per CDR3 protein comes from TCRdb applying MiXCR to the multiplex PCR reads. The sample shows about 300,000 distinct CDR3 sequences, roughly 30% of them seen only once. Sequencing was carried out using axillary lymph node tissue. The receptor source for this set is a female donor with breast cancer. Some clones in this sample may be carry-over from other donors' samples. Both conserved end residues are part of each CDR3. The D gene is left open where the match is weak. The size field is filled for only some rows; it gives once, few, many or a size class.

D gene | J gene | clone size | V gene | CDR3 protein | CDR3 DNA
. | TRBJ1-3 | . | TRBV7-3 | CASSLSATRALGNTIYF | TGTGCCAGCAGCTTATCGGCCACACGTGCTCTCGGAAACACCATATATTTT
. | TRBJ2-3 | many | TRBV20-1 | CSARVRGGTDTQYF | TGCAGTGCTAGAGTTCGGGGCGGAACAGATACGCAGTATTTT
. | TRBJ2-7 | many | TRBV20-1 | CSADTDRTAAYEQYF | TGCAGTGCTGATACCGACCGGACAGCGGCCTACGAGCAGTACTTC
. | TRBJ1-5 | . | TRBV6-5 | CASSRGGVGQPQHF | TGTGCCAGCAGTCGGGGGGGTGTCGGGCAGCCCCAGCATTTT
TRBD1 | TRBJ2-7 | many | TRBV24-1 | CATSDTDRDEQYF | TGTGCCACCAGTGATACAGACAGGGACGAGCAGTACTTC
. | TRBJ1-2 | many | TRBV29-1 | CSVAGEGYTF | TGCAGCGTCGCAGGGGAAGGCTACACCTTC
. | TRBJ1-2 | many | TRBV4-3 | CASSQDSGITGYTF | TGCGCCAGCAGCCAAGATTCAGGGATTACCGGCTACACCTTC
. | TRBJ2-7 | many | TRBV20-1 | CSATRVEAEQYF | TGCAGTGCAACTAGAGTAGAGGCCGAGCAGTACTTC
TRBD1 | TRBJ2-4 | few | TRBV20-1 | CSARDRTGIANIQYF | TGCAGTGCTAGAGACCGGACAGGGATCGCAAACATTCAGTACTTC
TRBD2 | TRBJ2-2 | . | TRBV7-3 | CASSLMSSGGGTGELLF | TGTGCCAGCAGCTTAATGTCTAGCGGGGGGGGCACCGGGGAGCTGTTATTT
TRBD2 | TRBJ2-1 | many | TRBV10-1 | CASSAGGVTGSYNEQFF | TGCGCCAGCAGCGCGGGGGGAGTTACGGGCTCCTACAATGAGCAGTTCTTC
TRBD2 | TRBJ2-3 | . | TRBV3-1 | CASSQLAGSVDTQYF | TGTGCCAGCAGCCAACTAGCGGGAAGTGTAGATACGCAGTATTTT
. | TRBJ2-3 | once | TRBV5-1 | CASSLVGSNTQYF | TGCGCCAGCAGCTTGGTAGGGTCAAATACGCAGTATTTT
TRBD2 | TRBJ2-7 | . | TRBV10-1 | CASSPGLADEQYF | TGCGCCAGCAGCCCGGGACTAGCGGATGAGCAGTACTTC
. | TRBJ2-1 | many | TRBV4-1 | CASSQGGGNLEQFF | TGCGCCAGCAGCCAGGGTGGCGGGAACCTTGAGCAGTTCTTC
TRBD2 | TRBJ2-3 | many | TRBV5-5 | CASSPTATSGQDRITDTQYF | TGTGCCAGCAGTCCAACGGCGACTAGCGGTCAAGACCGGATCACAGATACGCAGTATTTT
. | TRBJ2-7 | many | TRBV7-8 | CASRTPGRLQGGYEQYF | TGTGCCAGCAGGACACCCGGGAGATTACAGGGTGGCTACGAGCAGTACTTC
TRBD2 | TRBJ2-3 | many | TRBV20-1 | CSARDGTSGGTDTQYF | TGCAGTGCTAGAGATGGGACTAGCGGGGGCACAGATACGCAGTATTTT
. | TRBJ2-1 | many | TRBV7-9 | CASSSSGRVRYEQFF | TGTGCCAGCAGCTCTTCCGGGAGAGTAAGGTATGAGCAGTTCTTC
. | TRBJ1-2 | many | TRBV9 | CASSPRSGEGYGYTF | TGTGCCAGCAGCCCCCGGTCAGGGGAGGGCTATGGCTACACCTTC
TRBD2 | TRBJ2-7 | many | TRBV20-1 | CSALAGLDYEQYF | TGCAGTGCTCTGGCGGGACTAGACTACGAGCAGTACTTC
. | TRBJ2-2 | many | TRBV4-1 | CASSQVDTTGELFF | TGCGCCAGCAGCCAGGTGGATACGACCGGGGAGCTGTTTTTT
TRBD2 | TRBJ2-1 | . | TRBV20-1 | CSARSTSGGDEQFF | TGCAGTGCTAGGTCGACTAGCGGAGGGGATGAGCAGTTCTTC
. | TRBJ1-2 | . | TRBV3-1 | CASSQDQAVYGYTF | TGTGCCAGCAGCCAAGATCAGGCAGTCTATGGCTACACCTTC
TRBD2 | TRBJ2-1 | many | TRBV7-9 | CASSLVAGGSLDEQFF | TGTGCCAGCAGCTTAGTAGCGGGAGGCTCACTGGATGAGCAGTTCTTC
. | TRBJ2-1 | many | TRBV12-3/TRBV12-4 | CASLPGHGSNEQFF | TGTGCCAGCCTACCGGGACATGGGTCCAATGAGCAGTTCTTC
. | TRBJ2-7 | many | TRBV5-4 | CASSSVADNSYEQYF | TGTGCCAGCAGCTCCGTCGCGGACAACTCCTACGAGCAGTACTTC
. | TRBJ2-7 | many | TRBV12-5 | CASGLGQRSYEQYF | TGTGCTAGTGGTTTGGGACAGAGATCCTACGAGCAGTACTTC
. | TRBJ1-1 | . | TRBV20-1 | CSARYYRVGMNTEAFF | TGCAGTGCTAGATACTACCGGGTGGGTATGAACACTGAAGCTTTCTTT
. | TRBJ2-7 | . | TRBV10-3 | CAGSENYEQYF | TGTGCCGGCAGTGAAAACTACGAGCAGTACTTC
TRBD2 | TRBJ2-1 | . | TRBV6-2/TRBV6-3 | CASSLAGPEAGHNEQFF | TGTGCCAGCAGTTTAGCGGGACCCGAAGCAGGTCACAATGAGCAGTTCTTC
. | TRBJ2-3 | many | TRBV4-1 | CASSQDGGGGTDTQYF | TGCGCCAGCAGCCAAGATGGGGGGGGCGGAACAGATACGCAGTATTTT
. | TRBJ2-3 | many | TRBV7-6 | CASSFTAGPPGPTDTQYF | TGTGCCAGCAGCTTTACGGCAGGGCCACCCGGTCCCACAGATACGCAGTATTTT